Described below is a single T cell receptor beta chain sequence and its context. Its target is unknown. CD45RO-negative, CCR7-positively selected cells formed the naive CD8 fraction, excluding terminally differentiated effector memory CD45RA+ cells. Donors were healthy HIV-negative adults without recently reported acute infections or vaccinations. Deletions cut 5 bases from V and 2 bases from J, with 10 bases between. CDR3 length equals 14 residues. Germline CDR1 reads SGHVS; CDR2 reads FNYEAQ. This sample is part of a study of shared clonotypes between healthy human individuals. At the level of the study: CD4 naive and memory got three plates each, CD8 naive two, CD8 memory one.

A roughly 200 ng quantity of DNA, 30,000 to 35,000 T cell genomes, went into the sorted-subset replicate PCRs. Assay: immunoSEQ multiplex PCR; the TCRdb copy retains only in-frame clones and omits some. The table lists 800,000 or so clones, around 96% of them singletons. Findings and caveats of the study: It was observed that 5% to 6.5% of naive CD4 clonotypes were shared across several donors.

The clonotype originates from a man aged 25-40 years in good health. Input material: naive CD8+ T cells sorted from blood. This chain uses TRBV7-6 with TRBJ2-1; D is perhaps TRBD1 (5 bases). This CDR3 reads CASSPTATYNEQFF. The DNA for the CDR3 is TGTGCCAGCAGCCCGACAGCCACCTACAATGAGCAGTTCTTC.